This is a list of T cell receptor beta chains from one sample in a study of blood T cell repertoires in COVID-19. Libraries were prepared by immunoSEQ multiplex PCR; TCRdb keeps only in-frame clonotypes and omits some of them. The sample lists 110,000 or so clones, roughly nine tenths occurring once. The sample was peripheral blood. These receptors were collected from a man aged 65 to 79 with active or convalescent COVID-19. The CDR3 runs from the conserved cysteine through the conserved F or W. D genes are given only for firm matches. Only part of the rows carry a size: once, few, many, or a class if the clone is expanded.

V,D,J,size,DNA,CDR3
TRBV19,-,TRBJ1-5,-,TGTGCCAGTAGAGAAGGGGGGGCGAGCAATCAGCCCCAGCATTTT,CASREGGASNQPQHF
TRBV5-6,TRBD1,TRBJ1-3,-,TGTGCCAGCAGCTTGGGTCAGGGGGATTATCTTGGAAACACCATATATTTT,CASSLGQGDYLGNTIYF
TRBV27,TRBD1,TRBJ1-6,-,TGTGCCAGCAGTTTCTCCGGGACAGTCTTCTATAATTCACCCCTCCACTTT,CASSFSGTVFYNSPLHF
TRBV18,TRBD2,TRBJ2-1,few,TGTGCCAGCTCAGTAAAGACGGGACTAGCGGGAGAAGGGGGCTCCTACAATGAGCAGTTCTTC,CASSVKTGLAGEGGSYNEQFF
TRBV27,TRBD1,TRBJ1-5,-,TGTGCCAGCAGTTTATTAGGGGGCATCAATCAGCCCCAGCATTTT,CASSLLGGINQPQHF
TRBV4-1,-,TRBJ2-7,few,TGCGCCAGCAGCCAGGGGAGGGGGTGGAATTACGAGCAGTACTTC,CASSQGRGWNYEQYF
TRBV5-5,-,TRBJ1-1,-,TGTGCCAGCAGCTTGGGCGAGAACACTGAAGCTTTCTTT,CASSLGENTEAFF
TRBV10-3,-,TRBJ2-3,-,TGTGCCATCAGTGTAACCCTAGCGACAAGCGCTAGCACAGATACGCAGTATTTT,CAISVTLATSASTDTQYF
TRBV5-1,-,TRBJ1-1,-,TGCGCCAGCAGCCCGAACGGGGGAACTGAAGCTTTCTTT,CASSPNGGTEAFF
TRBV27,TRBD1,TRBJ1-6,-,TGTGCCAGCAGTTGGGGACAGGGTAGAAATTCACCCCTCCACTTT,CASSWGQGRNSPLHF
TRBV28,-,TRBJ2-5,-,TGTGCCAGCGCCTGGAGAGGAGAGACCCAGTACTTC,CASAWRGETQYF
TRBV29-1,TRBD1,TRBJ2-7,-,TGCAGCGTTGTGAGGACAGGGGCTCGGGAGCAGTACTTC,CSVVRTGAREQYF
TRBV1,-,TRBJ2-2,-,TGCACCAGCAGCCGAGAAGGAGCATGCTTCGGGGAGCTGTTTTTT,CTSSREGACFGELFF
TRBV4-1,TRBD1,TRBJ1-6,-,TGCGCCAGCAGCCAAGATGGCTACAGGGGTGATTCACCCCTCCACTTT,CASSQDGYRGDSPLHF
TRBV29-1,TRBD1,TRBJ1-3,once,TGCAGCGTGGGGACAGGCGGAAACACCATATATTTT,CSVGTGGNTIYF
TRBV18,TRBD2,TRBJ2-7,-,TGTGCCAGCTCCGGGACTAGCGGAGCCGCCTACGAGCAGTACTTC,CASSGTSGAAYEQYF
TRBV12-5,TRBD2,TRBJ2-3,-,TGTGCTAGTGGTTCCGGGATAGCGGGAGTTGGGGCAGATACGCAGTATTTT,CASGSGIAGVGADTQYF
TRBV11-2,-,TRBJ2-1,once,TGTGCCAGCAGCTTAGTAGGTAGCGGTCTCTCCTACAATGAGCAGTTCTTC,CASSLVGSGLSYNEQFF
TRBV27,TRBD1,TRBJ2-1,-,TGTGCCAGCAGTTACAGGGGGCTTTACAATGAGCAGTTCTTC,CASSYRGLYNEQFF
TRBV3-1/TRBV3-2,TRBD1,TRBJ1-5,-,TGTGCCAGCAGCCAAGACGGGACAGGCAATCAGCCCCAGCATTTT,CASSQDGTGNQPQHF
TRBV6-5,TRBD1,TRBJ2-2,-,TGTGCCAGCAGGACCCGACAGGGTCGGGCCGGGGAGCTGTTTTTT,CASRTRQGRAGELFF
TRBV7-2,-,TRBJ1-5,-,TGTGCCAGCAGCTTAGGTGGACAGCTAAATCAGCCCCAGCATTTT,CASSLGGQLNQPQHF
TRBV25-1,-,TRBJ1-1,-,TGTGCCAGCAGTGGACCGGGGGGTAACACTGAAGCTTTCTTT,CASSGPGGNTEAFF
TRBV6-4,TRBD2,TRBJ2-7,-,TGTGCCAGCAGTGGGGGAGCTAGCGGGAGTTTTAACGAGCAGTACTTC,CASSGGASGSFNEQYF
TRBV6-2/TRBV6-3,-,TRBJ2-5,-,TGTGCCAGCAGTTCCTTGGGCCCAGTCCAAGAGACCCAGTACTTC,CASSSLGPVQETQYF
TRBV6-6,-,TRBJ2-4,-,TGTGCCAGCAGTTACCCAGGGGCTGCCAAAAACATTCAGTACTTC,CASSYPGAAKNIQYF
TRBV13,TRBD2,TRBJ2-3,-,TGTGCCAGCAGACTTTGGACTAGCGGGAGGTATAGCACAGATACGCAGTATTTT,CASRLWTSGRYSTDTQYF
TRBV6-6,TRBD1,TRBJ1-5,-,TGTGCCAGCAGTGTAGACAGGGCTTTACAGCCCCAGCATTTT,CASSVDRALQPQHF
TRBV3-1/TRBV3-2,TRBD1,TRBJ2-7,-,TGTGCCAGCAGTCCACTCGGGACAGGGACCTTGGGGCAGTACTTC,CASSPLGTGTLGQYF
TRBV19,-,TRBJ1-2,few,TGTGCCAGTACGGCGGGACCCCTCGGACGGGGCTACACCTTC,CASTAGPLGRGYTF
TRBV24-1,-,TRBJ2-1,-,TGTGCCACCAGTGATAGTATGGCTAGCCGGCATGAGCAGTTCTTC,CATSDSMASRHEQFF
TRBV7-9,-,TRBJ2-7,once,TGTGCCAGCAGCTTAGGCAGGTCGTACGAGCAGTACTTC,CASSLGRSYEQYF
TRBV18,TRBD1,TRBJ2-7,-,TGTGCCAGCTCACCGGGACAGGGTGCCTACGAGCAGTACTTC,CASSPGQGAYEQYF
TRBV28,-,TRBJ1-4,-,TGTGCCAGCAGTTTCACCAGGGGTGCGGATGAAAAACTGTTTTTT,CASSFTRGADEKLFF
TRBV28,-,TRBJ1-4,-,TGTGCCAGCAGTTCACAGGGTGGAGGAGAAAAACTGTTTTTT,CASSSQGGGEKLFF
TRBV4-2,-,TRBJ2-2,-,TGTGCCAGCAGCCAAGGCCAGGGTCGTACCGGGGAGCTGTTTTTT,CASSQGQGRTGELFF
TRBV7-8,-,TRBJ2-7,-,TGTGCCAGCAGCTTCAACAGGGCCTACGAGCAGTACTTC,CASSFNRAYEQYF
TRBV30,-,TRBJ1-5,-,TGTGCCTGGAGTGTACCGTGGGCAGGTTATAGCAATCAGCCCCAGCATTTT,CAWSVPWAGYSNQPQHF
TRBV19,TRBD1,TRBJ1-2,-,TGTGCCAGTAGTACGACAGGGCGAACCGTCTATGGCTACACCTTC,CASSTTGRTVYGYTF
TRBV6-1,TRBD1,TRBJ1-2,-,TGTGCCAGCAGTGAAGCCGGGACAGGGGTTGGCTACACCTTC,CASSEAGTGVGYTF
TRBV28,TRBD1,TRBJ2-7,-,TGTGCCAGCAGGCGTCCGGGACAGGCGACCCCACGCACCTACGAGCAGTACTTC,CASRRPGQATPRTYEQYF
TRBV5-1,-,TRBJ2-7,-,TGCGCCAGCAGTTTCCGCTACGAGGGCTCCTACGAGCAGTACTTC,CASSFRYEGSYEQYF
TRBV27,-,TRBJ1-1,-,TGTGCCAGCAGCCGCATATTCCGTCGACAGAACACTGAAGCTTTCTTT,CASSRIFRRQNTEAFF
TRBV5-4,TRBD1,TRBJ1-3,-,TGTGCCAGCAGCTCCGGGACAGCTTACTCTGGAAACACCATATATTTT,CASSSGTAYSGNTIYF
TRBV7-7,TRBD2,TRBJ2-5,once,TGTGCTAGCAGCTTAGGATTAGCGGGAACTGGAGAGACCCAGTACTTC,CASSLGLAGTGETQYF
TRBV6-5,-,TRBJ1-3,-,TGTGCCAGCAGTTACACAACGACAGGAACAGACACCATATATTTT,CASSYTTTGTDTIYF
TRBV7-2,-,TRBJ1-1,-,TGTGCCAGCAGCTTACGGGGTTGGGAGACTGAAGCTTTCTTT,CASSLRGWETEAFF
TRBV5-5,TRBD1,TRBJ1-2,-,TGTGCCAGCAGTTCAGGGGGGACAGGGAACTATGGCTACACCTTC,CASSSGGTGNYGYTF
TRBV6-5,-,TRBJ1-5,-,TGTGCCAGCAGCCCACCATCGGACAGAGCTCGGCCCCAGCATTTT,CASSPPSDRARPQHF
TRBV29-1,-,TRBJ1-2,-,TGCAGCGTTGACCCAGGGGCTAACTATGGCTACACCTTC,CSVDPGANYGYTF
TRBV7-8,-,TRBJ2-1,-,TGTGCCAGCAGCTTAGAGGATAGCCAGTTGTTGGAGCAGTTCTTC,CASSLEDSQLLEQFF
TRBV4-1,TRBD1,TRBJ2-1,-,TGCGCCAGCAGCCAAGGGACAGGGGATTCAAATGAGCAGTTCTTC,CASSQGTGDSNEQFF
TRBV28,-,TRBJ2-2,-,TGTGCCAGCAGTACCCCACAGGGGAACACCGGGGAGCTGTTTTTT,CASSTPQGNTGELFF
TRBV7-9,TRBD1,TRBJ1-4,-,TGTGCCAGCAGCCAAGGGACAGGGGCGAATGAAAAACTGTTTTTT,CASSQGTGANEKLFF
TRBV5-1,-,TRBJ1-4,-,TGCGCCAGCAGCTTGGCCACAGCCGGCTCCGGTGAAAAACTGTTTTTT,CASSLATAGSGEKLFF